These 28 T cell receptor beta chains were all obtained from the same sample, sequenced in a study of blood T cell repertoires in COVID-19. TCRdb keeps only in-frame clones here, not all; method: immunoSEQ multiplex PCR. The sample has about 73,000 clones, more than 70% seen once. Sequencing input: peripheral blood. These receptors originate from a man between 45 and 60 years old with active COVID-19.

This chain uses TRBV11-2 with TRBJ2-2, with 9 positions matching TRBD2. Germline loops: CDR1 SGHAT, CDR2 FQNNGV. The junction had 8 bases not matched to a gene; V was cut back by 3 bases and J by 0 bases. The CDR3 runs to 18 residues. The CDR3 coding sequence is TGTGCCAGCAGCTTGCGAAGCGGGGGGCCTGCGAACACCGGGGAGCTGTTTTTT. It encodes CASSLRSGGPANTGELFF.

The rearrangement uses TRBV5-4 and TRBJ1-4; the D is unclear. Germline CDR1 and CDR2: SGHNT and YYREEE (reference sequence). There are 14 residues in the CDR3. The V end was cut by 0 bases, the J end by 3 bases, with 6 bases between. The CDR3 reads CASSLGQSNEKLFF. CDR3 nucleotides: TGTGCCAGCAGCTTGGGGCAGTCTAATGAAAAACTGTTTTTT.

For the CDR3, the DNA is TGTGCCAGTAGTATAGATGTAAGACTCTCCTACGAGCAGTACTTC. Its translation is CASSIDVRLSYEQYF. This chain links TRBV19 with TRBJ2-7; D is uncertain. The V gene's germline CDR1 is LNHDA and CDR2 SQIVND (reference sequence). Trimming took off 0 bases at V and 0 bases at J, with 9 bases between the two ends. There are 15 residues in the CDR3.

The chain uses TRBV7-2 and TRBJ2-4; the D gene is possibly TRBD1 (6 bases). Trimming pared 4 bases from V and 0 bases from J, leaving 7 bases between. The germline gives CDR1 SGHTA, CDR2 FQGNSA. The CDR3 length is 14 residues. CDR3 in DNA: TGTGCCAGCAGCTGGACAGTAGCCAAAAACATTCAGTACTTC. Its translation: CASSWTVAKNIQYF.

The V and J genes are TRBV6-5 and TRBJ2-5, with D possibly matching TRBD1 (6 bases). Per the germline V gene, CDR1 is MNHEY and CDR2 is SVGAGI. The CDR3 has 13 amino acids. The germline V and J ends were trimmed by 7 bases and 1 base, with 10 bases remaining between them. The CDR3: CASTSGVQETQYF. CDR3 sequence (DNA): TGTGCCAGCACGTCAGGGGTCCAAGAGACCCAGTACTTC.

The chain links TRBV2 to TRBJ1-1; 7 bases align to TRBD1. V shed 6 bases and J 3 bases; nucleotides not matched to a gene: 10. The CDR3 contains 15 residues. Per the germline V gene, CDR1 is SNHLY and CDR2 is FYNNEI. The CDR3 DNA sequence: TGTGCCAGCAGCGAAACAGGGGTAGAGTACACTGAAGCTTTCTTT. Its translation: CASSETGVEYTEAFF.

This chain connects TRBV24-1 to TRBJ2-5, with 7 bases lining up with TRBD1. The CDR3 has 14 residues. Trimming cost V 6 bases and J 5 bases; bases outside gene matches: 8. CDR1 KGHDR and CDR2 SFDVKD come from the germline V gene. CDR3 loop: CATSLTGNRETQYF. CDR3 coding DNA: TGTGCCACCAGTTTGACAGGGAATCGGGAGACCCAGTACTTC.

This clone was seen only a few times. CDR3 sequence: CASSYGQPTSGNTIYF. Written as DNA, the CDR3 is TGTGCCAGCAGCTACGGACAGCCGACCTCTGGAAACACCATATATTTT. The chain links TRBV7-9 to TRBJ1-3; D is possibly TRBD1 (6 bases). V shed 4 bases and J shed 0 bases, with 13 bases lying between them. CDR1 is SEHNR, CDR2 FQNEAQ, per germline (reference sequence). This CDR3 spans 16 amino acids.

The chain carries TRBV4-1 and TRBJ2-1; 10 bases map to TRBD2. The CDR3 length is 17 residues. V dropped 0 bases and J dropped 6; count of bases not matched to a gene: 8. Germline-derived CDR1 and CDR2 are MGHRA and YSYEKL. CDR3 nucleotide sequence: TGCGCCAGCAGCCAAGATTCCGTAGCGGGAGGACGCAATGAGCAGTTCTTC. Its protein is CASSQDSVAGGRNEQFF.

This clone has just a few counts. The rearrangement joins TRBV7-2 to TRBJ2-1; D gene ambiguous. The V end was cut by 4 bases, the J end by 0 bases, with 10 bases between. The CDR3 is made up of 15 amino acids. Germline V lookup: CDR1 SGHTA, CDR2 FQGNSA. This chain's CDR3 is CASSSGSSSYNEQFF. The DNA of the CDR3 is TGTGCCAGCAGCTCCGGGTCAAGCTCCTACAATGAGCAGTTCTTC.

This clone was detected only a few times. The gene calls are TRBV6-4 and TRBJ2-1; D is perhaps TRBD2 (6 bases). Per the germline V gene, CDR1 is MRHNA and CDR2 is SNTAGT. Trimming removed 4 bases from V and 6 bases from J, with 13 bases in between. The CDR3 extends over 14 amino acids. CDR3 sequence: CASSALTSPNEQFF. Here the CDR3 DNA reads TGTGCCAGCAGTGCCCTGACTAGTCCCAATGAGCAGTTCTTC.

CDR3 in DNA: TGTGCCAGCAGCCCGCGGACTAGTTCGGATACGCAGTATTTT. Its translation: CASSPRTSSDTQYF. The V and J genes are TRBV9 and TRBJ2-3, with 7 bases matching TRBD2. The germline gives CDR1 SGDLS, CDR2 YYNGEE. V trimming: 4 bases; J trimming: 6 bases; junction bases outside the gene matches: 8. The CDR3 loop spans 14 amino acids.

This chain connects TRBV19 to TRBJ2-1; 7 bases are a match to TRBD1. Germline lookup yields CDR1 LNHDA and CDR2 SQIVND (reference sequence). The CDR3 length is 14 residues. After removal of 6 bases from V and 8 bases from J, the junction contained 10 bases not matched to a gene. The CDR3 DNA follows: TGTGCCAGTAGGCCTAGACAGGGACGAGATGAGCAGTTCTTC. Amino acids: CASRPRQGRDEQFF.

This chain joins TRBV4-2 and TRBJ1-2, with unresolved D. CDR1 and CDR2 (germline): LGHNA, YNFKEQ. Trimming stripped 1 base from V and 4 bases from J, with 10 bases between. The CDR3 contains 14 residues. CDR3: CASSQAPGFYGYTF. As DNA, the CDR3 is TGTGCCAGCAGCCAAGCCCCGGGGTTCTATGGCTACACCTTC.

This chain links TRBV5-4 with TRBJ2-2; 15 bases match TRBD2. Losses at the gene ends were 9 bases for V and 3 bases for J; bases not matched to a gene: 6. This CDR3 comprises 16 residues. Germline V CDR1 and CDR2: SGHNT, YYREEE (reference sequence). CDR3 sequence (DNA): TGTGCCATGGGGGGACTAGCGGGAGGTTACACCGGGGAGCTGTTTTTT. It is translated as CAMGGLAGGYTGELFF.

The chain carries TRBV5-1 and TRBJ2-5; possible D gene TRBD1, 5 bases. With 6 bases removed from V and 1 base from J, the gap between germline ends came to 16 bases. This CDR3 comprises 15 residues. CDR1 SGHRS and CDR2 YFSETQ come from the germline V gene. DNA of the CDR3: TGCGCCAGCACCCCTCGGGCAGGGATCCAAGAGACCCAGTACTTC. Translation: CASTPRAGIQETQYF.

The V call is TRBV6-1, the J call TRBJ2-5; the D is unclear. Germline values: CDR1 MNHNS, CDR2 SASEGT. V was pared by 3 bases and J by 4 bases, with 9 bases between. The CDR3 has 13 residues. The CDR3 spells CASSDLRGETQYF. For the CDR3, the DNA is TGTGCCAGCAGTGATTTGAGAGGAGAGACCCAGTACTTC.

The chain is built from TRBV4-3 and TRBJ2-5, with a possible D match to TRBD2 (5 bases). The germline V gene encodes CDR1 LGHNA and CDR2 YSLEER. This CDR3 is built from 13 residues. V was pared by 4 bases and J by 5 bases, with 11 bases between. This CDR3 is CASSLGRRETQYF. As DNA, the CDR3 is TGCGCCAGCAGCCTTGGACGGAGGGAGACCCAGTACTTC.

This chain joins TRBV2 and TRBJ2-3, with 8 bases matching TRBD1. The germline V gene encodes CDR1 SNHLY and CDR2 FYNNEI. Trimming at V came to 5 bases and at J to 5 bases, leaving 9 bases not matched to a gene. This CDR3 is built from 15 residues. CDR3 nucleotides: TGTGCCAGCAGTTCCGACAGGGGAAGTGGAGATACGCAGTATTTT. Encoded protein: CASSSDRGSGDTQYF.

This chain uses TRBV3-1 (or the pseudogene TRBV3-2) with TRBJ1-1, with D unresolved. V lost 1 base to trimming and J lost 5 bases, with 14 bases between them. The V gene's germline CDR1 is LGHDT and CDR2 YNNKEL (reference sequence). The CDR3 is 15 residues long. The CDR3 sequence: CASSQVWAPETEAFF. CDR3 bases: TGTGCCAGCAGCCAAGTGTGGGCCCCGGAAACTGAAGCTTTCTTT.

The chain combines TRBV7-8 with TRBJ2-1; TRBD2 agrees at 13 bases. From germline, CDR1 is SGHVS and CDR2 FQNEAQ. The V gene end was trimmed by 5 bases and the J gene end by 7 bases; junction bases not matched to a gene: 8. The CDR3 contains 16 residues. CDR3 protein: CASSRPGTSGINEQFF. In nucleotides, the CDR3 is TGTGCCAGCAGCCGTCCCGGGACTAGCGGGATTAATGAGCAGTTCTTC.

The V call is TRBV27, the J call TRBJ2-1; 11 bases agree with TRBD1. This CDR3 is 15 amino acids long. Germline V gene lookup returns CDR1 MNHEY and CDR2 SMNVEV (reference sequence). Trimming at V came to 5 bases and at J to 10 bases, leaving 10 bases not matched to a gene. The CDR3 loop is CASSTLRTGGGEQFF. DNA of the CDR3: TGTGCCAGCAGTACCCTCCGGACAGGGGGCGGCGAGCAGTTCTTC.

The CDR3 loop is CSASGPQGAAHF. The CDR3 nucleotides are TGCAGTGCTAGTGGCCCCCAGGGGGCAGCCCACTTT. The chain carries TRBV20-1 and TRBJ1-6; 8 nucleotides match TRBD1. The CDR3 is 12 residues long. CDR1 is DFQATT, CDR2 SNEGSKA, per germline (reference sequence). Unmatched junction bases numbered 10, after V lost 3 bases and J lost 18 bases.

V gene TRBV19 combines with J gene TRBJ1-1; D may be TRBD1 (5 bases). Per germline, CDR1 LNHDA and CDR2 SQIVND (reference sequence). The germline V and J ends were trimmed by 8 bases and 6 bases, with 16 bases remaining between them. The CDR3 sequence is 13 residues long. This CDR3 is CASVGPGRAEAFF. The CDR3 DNA sequence: TGTGCCAGTGTCGGGCCAGGGAGGGCTGAAGCTTTCTTT.

The V gene is TRBV5-1, the J gene TRBJ2-3; no clear D. Trimming stripped 2 bases from V and 4 bases from J, with 8 bases between. The CDR3 sequence is 13 residues long. Germline CDR1 is SGHRS and CDR2 is YFSETQ. CDR3 bases: TGCGCCAGCAGCTTCGGCGGAGCAGATACGCAGTATTTT. Its translation is CASSFGGADTQYF.

V and J are TRBV6-2 or TRBV6-3 and TRBJ1-5; perhaps TRBD1 as D (6 bases). CDR3 length equals 14 residues. Trimming shortened V by 4 bases and J by 7 bases, and 14 bases separated the two germline ends. Germline loops: CDR1 MNHEY, CDR2 SVGEGT. The CDR3 DNA follows: TGTGCCAGCAGTTCACGGACAGATTTCCAGCCCCAGCATTTT. Amino acid sequence: CASSSRTDFQPQHF.

The chain is built from TRBV13 and TRBJ2-6; possibly TRBD1 for D (6 bases). V was clipped by 5 bases and J by 16 bases, with 15 bases between them. Germline V CDR1 and CDR2: PRHDT, FYEKMQ (reference sequence). The CDR3 covers 12 residues. Here the CDR3 reads CASSPTGTPLTF. The CDR3 coding sequence is TGTGCCAGCAGCCCGACAGGAACCCCTCTGACTTTC.

This clone was seen only once. The chain combines TRBV9 with TRBJ2-1; TRBD1 agrees at 7 bases. The CDR3 length is 16 residues. CDR1 and CDR2 from the germline V gene are SGDLS and YYNGEE. The junction had 6 bases not matched to a gene; V was cut back by 3 bases and J by 0 bases. CDR3 DNA sequence: TGTGCCAGCAGCGCGTCGACAGGGAGCTCCTACAATGAGCAGTTCTTC. Translation gives CASSASTGSSYNEQFF.